Each of the 11 T cell receptor beta chains below was sequenced from the same sample in a study of T cell responses to AZD1222 COVID-19 vaccine. Only in-frame clones appear in the TCRdb table, and some are missing; sequencing was by immunoSEQ multiplex PCR. Counted here are some 150,000 clones, 87% occurring once; the ten biggest clones make up over 8%. Sequencing was performed on peripheral blood, taken 28 days after the second AZD1222 dose. The receptor set was obtained from an adult who received the AZD1222 COVID-19 vaccine.

V is TRBV5-1 and J is TRBJ1-1, with D unclear. Trimming left V 0 bases short and J 1 base short, with 7 bases between. In germline, CDR1 is SGHRS, CDR2 YFSETQ. This CDR3 region has 14 residues. The CDR3 is CASSLGFPNTEAFF. The CDR3 nucleotides read TGCGCCAGCAGCTTGGGATTTCCGAACACTGAAGCTTTCTTT. Complete variable domain (other parts from reference TRBV5-1 and TRBJ1-1): KAGVTQTPRYLIKTRGQQVTLSCSPISGHRSVSWYQQTPGQGLQFLFEYFSETQRNKGNFPGRFSGRQFSNSRSEMNVSTLELGDSALYLCASSLGFPNTEAFFGQGTRLTVV.

Only one count was recorded for this clone. The V gene is TRBV5-6, the J gene TRBJ1-6; 9 bases line up with TRBD1. Per the germline V gene, CDR1 is SGHDT and CDR2 is YYEEEE. This CDR3 spans 18 amino acids. Unmatched junction bases numbered 8, after V lost 4 bases and J lost 0 bases. CDR3 sequence: CASSPGQGGYSYNSPLHF. CDR3 in DNA: TGTGCCAGCAGCCCGGGACAGGGAGGTTACTCCTATAATTCACCCCTCCACTTT.

The rearrangement uses TRBV3-1 (or the pseudogene TRBV3-2) and TRBJ2-3, with TRBD1 matching 7 bases. The CDR3 is 16 amino acids. From germline, CDR1 is LGHDT and CDR2 YNNKEL (reference sequence). After removal of 4 bases from V and 2 bases from J, the junction contained 9 bases not matched to a gene. The CDR3 here is CASSPARDRVTDTQYF. CDR3 coding DNA: TGTGCCAGCAGCCCGGCCCGGGACAGAGTCACAGATACGCAGTATTTT.

The rearrangement links TRBV2 to TRBJ2-7; D is undetermined. Looked up from germline, CDR1 is SNHLY and CDR2 is FYNNEI. The V gene lost 8 bases and the J gene lost 7 bases, with 15 bases spanning the gap. This CDR3 comprises 12 residues. In nucleotides, the CDR3 is TGTGCCAGCGCCCCGCGGAGCGCGGAGCAGTACTTC. Its protein is CASAPRSAEQYF.

The genes are TRBV6-5 and TRBJ2-7; D may be TRBD2 (5 bases). V lost 8 bases, J lost 7 bases, and 18 bases lay in between. From germline, CDR1 is MNHEY and CDR2 SVGAGI. This CDR3 is built from 13 residues. The DNA for the CDR3 is TGTGCCAGCTTCCGGGATATAGGTCGGGAGCAGTACTTC. Translated, it gives CASFRDIGREQYF.

The chain couples TRBV11-3 to TRBJ2-3; D call uncertain. The ends were cut back, 1 base at V and 0 bases at J, with 14 bases in the middle. The CDR3 sequence is 17 residues long. In germline, CDR1 is SGHNT, CDR2 YENEEA. The CDR3 reads CASSLGLTASSTDTQYF. The CDR3 region has the DNA TGTGCCAGCAGCTTAGGGCTTACGGCCTCTAGCACAGATACGCAGTATTTT.

This clone has a single count. The genes are TRBV5-1 and TRBJ2-2, with TRBD1 as a possible D gene (6 bases). The CDR3 contains 14 residues. Germline CDR1 is SGHRS and CDR2 is YFSETQ. V lost 0 bases and J lost 6, with 9 bases in between. The CDR3 region is CASSLEQGAGELFF. DNA for the CDR3: TGCGCCAGCAGCTTGGAACAGGGTGCCGGGGAGCTGTTTTTT.

The rearrangement uses TRBV7-2 and TRBJ2-5, with 7 bases identical to TRBD1. The V and J ends lost 1 base and 5 bases, in that order; junction bases with no gene match: 1. The CDR3 totals 13 residues. CDR1 and CDR2 from the germline V gene are SGHTA and FQGNSA. The CDR3: CASSLGRGETQYF. Written as DNA, the CDR3 is TGTGCCAGCAGCTTAGGCAGGGGGGAGACCCAGTACTTC.

The chain uses TRBV27 and TRBJ2-1, with 16 bases lining up with TRBD2. This CDR3 region has 20 residues. The germline gives CDR1 MNHEY, CDR2 SMNVEV (reference sequence). Losses at the gene ends were 0 bases for V and 0 bases for J; bases not matched to a gene: 5. The CDR3 region is CASSLSGTSGRGRSYNEQFF. CDR3 DNA sequence: TGTGCCAGCAGTTTATCAGGGACTAGCGGGAGGGGCCGCTCCTACAATGAGCAGTTCTTC.

The chain employs TRBV4-3 and TRBJ2-7; D is unclear. Germline V CDR1 and CDR2: LGHNA, YSLEER. The CDR3 is made up of 13 amino acids. Trimming removed 4 bases from V and 1 base from J, with 8 bases in between. This CDR3 reads CASSPQISYEQYF. Written as DNA, the CDR3 is TGCGCCAGCAGCCCACAGATTTCCTACGAGCAGTACTTC.

The chain combines TRBV19 with TRBJ1-2; 8 bases agree with TRBD1. The ends lost 7 bases at V and 3 bases at J; junction bases unmatched: 10. This CDR3 is 15 amino acids long. The germline V gene encodes CDR1 LNHDA and CDR2 SQIVND (reference sequence). The CDR3 bases are TGTGCCAGTACCACCTCTGGACAGGGCGACTATGGCTACACCTTC. This gives the protein CASTTSGQGDYGYTF. The full variable domain, rest sourced from reference TRBV19 and TRBJ1-2, is DGGITQSPKYLFRKEGQNVTLSCEQNLNHDAMYWYRQDPGQGLRLIYYSQIVNDFQKGDIAEGYSVSREKKESFPLTVTSAQKNPTAFYLCASTTSGQGDYGYTFGSGTRLTVV.